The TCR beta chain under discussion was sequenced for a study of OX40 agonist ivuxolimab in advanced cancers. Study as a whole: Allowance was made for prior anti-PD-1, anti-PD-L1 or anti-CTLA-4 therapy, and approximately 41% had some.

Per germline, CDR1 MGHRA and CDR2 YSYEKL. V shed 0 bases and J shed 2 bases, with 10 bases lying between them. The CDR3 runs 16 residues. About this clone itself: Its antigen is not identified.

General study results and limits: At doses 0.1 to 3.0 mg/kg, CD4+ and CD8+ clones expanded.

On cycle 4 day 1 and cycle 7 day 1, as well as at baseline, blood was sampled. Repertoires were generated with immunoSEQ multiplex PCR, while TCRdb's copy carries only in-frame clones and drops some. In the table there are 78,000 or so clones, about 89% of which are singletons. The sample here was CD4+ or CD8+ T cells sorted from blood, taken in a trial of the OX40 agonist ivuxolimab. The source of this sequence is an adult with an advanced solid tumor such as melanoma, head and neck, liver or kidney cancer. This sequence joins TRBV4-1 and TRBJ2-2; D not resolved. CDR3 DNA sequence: TGCGCCAGCAGCCAAGACCCGGACCGAAACACCGGGGAGCTGTTTTTT. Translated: CASSQDPDRNTGELFF.